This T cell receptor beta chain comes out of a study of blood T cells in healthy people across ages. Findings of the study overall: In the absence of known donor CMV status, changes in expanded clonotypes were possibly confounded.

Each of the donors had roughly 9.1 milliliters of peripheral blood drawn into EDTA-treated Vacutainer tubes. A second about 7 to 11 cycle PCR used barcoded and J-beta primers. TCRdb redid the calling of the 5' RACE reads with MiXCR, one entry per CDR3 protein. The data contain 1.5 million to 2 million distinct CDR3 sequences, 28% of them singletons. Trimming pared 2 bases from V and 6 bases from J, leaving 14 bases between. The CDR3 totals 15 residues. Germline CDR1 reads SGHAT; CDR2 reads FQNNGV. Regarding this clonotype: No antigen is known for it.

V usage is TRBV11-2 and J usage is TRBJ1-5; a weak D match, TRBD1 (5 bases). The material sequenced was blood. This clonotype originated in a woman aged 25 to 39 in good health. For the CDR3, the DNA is TGTGCCAGCAGCTTAACTCAGGGTATGGCTCAGCCCCAGCATTTT. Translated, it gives CASSLTQGMAQPQHF.